In its sample, the clone carrying this T cell receptor (beta chain) was seen a few times. iRepertoire HTBI primers and Arm-PCR of CDR3 regions built TCR beta libraries. Each CDR3 protein gets one entry after TCRdb re-called the multiplex PCR reads with MiXCR. The data contain fewer than 650,000 distinct CDR3 sequences, approximately 16% of them singletons. The CDR3 totals 13 residues. V was pared by 5 bases and J by 1 base, with 1 base of the junction left unmatched. The germline V gene encodes CDR1 GTSNPN and CDR2 SVGIG (reference sequence). These data come from a study of regulatory T cells in long-lasting Graves disease. Regarding time point: newly diagnosed GD, antithyroid drugs for less than 3 months. Isolated PBMC RNA provided the starting material for the TCR library. The same sample was also used in a study of T cells in Graves' hyperthyroidism and ophthalmopathy.

This specimen consisted of peripheral blood mononuclear cells (PBMCs), obtained at new diagnosis, from a patient treated with antithyroid drugs. The gene calls are TRBV30 and TRBJ1-5; TRBD1 matches at 8 bases. The origin of this receptor is a man aged 18 to 29 with Graves disease. CDR3 sequence (DNA): TGTGCCTGGGGACAGGGAAGCAATCAGCCCCAGCATTTT. It codes for CAWGQGSNQPQHF.